The entry below gives a single T cell receptor beta chain sequence along with its context. The antigen remains unidentified. TCRdb passed the 5' RACE reads through MiXCR, listing each CDR3 protein once. The sample shows 250,000 to 350,000 distinct CDR3 sequences, over 15% of them seen only once. Trimming removed 4 bases at V and 0 bases at J, with 13 bases between. Germline CDR1 SGHRS, CDR2 YFSETQ. The CDR3 is made up of 15 amino acids. The sample is drawn from a study of CD8 T cells in ankylosing spondylitis. Study results and limitations: The clones that were linked to disease were reported to be significantly enriched in matched synovial fluid samples from ankylosing spondylitis patients.

Sequenced: blood, either unsorted or a sorted T cell fraction (not recorded which). This sequence joins TRBV5-1 and TRBJ1-2; D might be TRBD1 (6 bases). This receptor was identified in a male donor with ankylosing spondylitis or in good health (not recorded which). CDR3 in DNA: TGCGCCAGCAGCCCAACGGGGGGCACTAACTATGGCTACACCTTC. This encodes CASSPTGGTNYGYTF.